The TCR beta chain described here comes from a study of blood T cell repertoires in COVID-19. Study overall: Samples came from the United States, Italy and Spain, spanning acute and convalescent COVID-19. Sample material is recorded as cDNA or gDNA derived from T cells, B-cell-depleted T cells, or PBMCs.

Original handling: Amplification from reference gene primers served as the basis for estimated nucleated cell counts. The protocol was immunoSEQ multiplex PCR, while the TCRdb copy is restricted to in-frame clones and leaves out a portion. That table furnishes V, J and clone size, whereas the DNA furnished D and trimming. The sample yields around 150,000 clones, roughly 73% seen once. V was clipped by 3 bases and J by 1 base, with 9 bases between them. Germline CDR1 is DFQATT and CDR2 is SNEGSKA (reference sequence). The CDR3 is made up of 13 amino acids. What was sequenced was peripheral blood. This chain uses TRBV20-1 with TRBJ1-1, with D perhaps TRBD1 (5 bases). The TCR comes from a man between 65 and 85 years old with acute or convalescent COVID-19. In nucleotides, the CDR3 is TGCAGTGCTAGTGCTGACAGGAACACTGAAGCTTTCTTT. This codes for CSASADRNTEAFF.